The next 8 T cell receptor beta chains were all read from a single sample in a study of patients and donors after allogeneic stem cell transplantation. TCRdb reprocessed the RT-PCR reads via MiXCR and lists one record per CDR3 protein. The sample carries 200,000 to 250,000 distinct CDR3 sequences, over 12% recorded once. Sequenced material: blood, either unsorted or a sorted T cell fraction (not recorded which). Receptors were obtained from a human donor who was either an allogeneic HSCT recipient or a stem cell or donor lymphocyte infusion donor (not recorded which). It is not recorded whose cells these are; they may come from a transplant donor.

This clonotype was detected a few times. V and J are TRBV30 and TRBJ1-5; possible D gene TRBD1, 6 bases. The germline V gene encodes CDR1 GTSNPN and CDR2 SVGIG (reference sequence). V was cut by 2 bases and J by 1 base, with 15 bases left in between. The CDR3 covers 16 residues. The CDR3 protein is CAWSHQGGTSNQPQHF. The CDR3 DNA is TGTGCCTGGAGTCACCAAGGGGGAACGAGCAATCAGCCCCAGCATTTT.

This clonotype has just a few counts. The rearrangement uses TRBV4-3 and TRBJ1-5; D gene ambiguous. The CDR3 totals 16 residues. CDR1 LGHNA and CDR2 YSLEER come from the germline V gene. The V and J ends lost 0 bases and 7 bases respectively, with 16 bases between them. CDR3 protein: CASSQDLAGYEQPQHF. CDR3 in DNA: TGCGCCAGCAGCCAAGATCTTGCGGGGTATGAACAGCCCCAGCATTTT.

This clonotype was counted at least ten times. The chain uses TRBV20-1 and TRBJ2-3; D is perhaps TRBD2 (6 bases). Germline V gives CDR1 DFQATT, CDR2 SNEGSKA (reference sequence). With 4 bases removed from V and 5 bases from J, the gap between germline ends came to 16 bases. The CDR3 length is 14 residues. Written as DNA, the CDR3 is TGCAGTGCTATCCCTGGCCTAGCGATAGATACGCAGTATTTT. Translated, it gives CSAIPGLAIDTQYF.

The chain couples TRBV20-1 to TRBJ1-1, with a possible D match to TRBD1 (5 bases). The CDR3 loop spans 13 amino acids. Germline V gene lookup returns CDR1 DFQATT and CDR2 SNEGSKA (reference sequence). V dropped 0 bases and J dropped 6 bases, with 11 bases sitting between them. Here the CDR3 reads CSARDSRVAEAFF. The CDR3 DNA follows: TGCAGTGCTAGAGATTCCAGGGTGGCTGAAGCTTTCTTT.

This clonotype showed up many times. V usage is TRBV9 and J usage is TRBJ1-1; tentative D call: TRBD1 (5 bases). Trimming cost V 3 bases and J 11 bases, with 17 bases left between them. Per the germline V gene, CDR1 is SGDLS and CDR2 is YYNGEE. CDR3 length: 13 residues. The DNA of the CDR3 is TGTGCCAGCAGCGCCGGGACCACAATAGGGGCTTTCTTT. Its translation: CASSAGTTIGAFF.

The chain employs TRBV24-1 and TRBJ1-5, with TRBD1 matching over 7 bases. The germline gives CDR1 KGHDR, CDR2 SFDVKD. V dropped 4 bases and J dropped 5; count of bases not matched to a gene: 4. CDR3 size: 14 residues. The CDR3 sequence is CATSEGTAYQPQHF. Written as DNA, the CDR3 is TGTGCCACCAGTGAAGGGACAGCTTATCAGCCCCAGCATTTT.

This clonotype showed up many times. This chain joins TRBV5-1 and TRBJ1-1; a possible D gene is TRBD1 (5 bases). The CDR3 loop spans 15 amino acids. CDR1 and CDR2 (germline): SGHRS, YFSETQ. V was pared by 4 bases and J by 2 bases, with 15 bases between. CDR3 nucleotide sequence: TGCGCCAGCAGCGGGGGGGGGGTAGTAAACACTGAAGCTTTCTTT. Translating gives CASSGGGVVNTEAFF. Full variable domain (remainder filled in from reference TRBV5-1 and TRBJ1-1): KAGVTQTPRYLIKTRGQQVTLSCSPISGHRSVSWYQQTPGQGLQFLFEYFSETQRNKGNFPGRFSGRQFSNSRSEMNVSTLELGDSALYLCASSGGGVVNTEAFFGQGTRLTVV.

The rearrangement links TRBV27 to TRBJ2-7; possible D gene TRBD1, 6 bases. Germline-derived CDR1 and CDR2 are MNHEY and SMNVEV (reference sequence). Trimming pared 4 bases from V and 0 bases from J, leaving 13 bases between. The CDR3 length is 15 residues. This CDR3 reads CASSSPGQTSYEQYF. CDR3 bases: TGTGCCAGCAGTTCGCCAGGACAGACCTCCTACGAGCAGTACTTC.